These 10 T cell receptor beta chains came from one sample sequenced in a study of beta chain features in type 1 diabetes. Sequencing targeted expressed TCRB transcripts, as all isolated RNA had been reverse transcribed. Assay: immunoSEQ multiplex PCR; the TCRdb copy retains only in-frame clones and omits some. In the table there are approximately 44,000 clones, 51% of which are singletons. What was sequenced was Tregs from blood. All receptors derive from a young woman in good health.

The rearrangement links TRBV7-2 to TRBJ2-1; D is possibly TRBD2 (5 bases). Per germline, CDR1 SGHTA and CDR2 FQGNSA. V was clipped by 1 base and J by 2 bases, with 15 bases between them. This CDR3 comprises 17 residues. This chain's CDR3 is CASSLDTGGLPYNEQFF. For the CDR3, the DNA is TGTGCCAGCAGCTTAGATACCGGCGGGCTTCCCTACAATGAGCAGTTCTTC.

The J gene is TRBJ2-2, the V gene TRBV7-2, with 11 bases aligning to TRBD1. J was trimmed by 5 bases and V by 5 bases; bases with no gene match: 7. CDR3 length equals 16 residues. Germline lookup yields CDR1 SGHTA and CDR2 FQGNSA. In DNA, the CDR3 is TGTGCCAGCAGCCCGTGGACAGGGGGCGGGACCGGGGAGCTGTTTTTT. Residues: CASSPWTGGGTGELFF.

The rearrangement links TRBV28 to TRBJ2-7; 10 bases map to TRBD2. Germline V gene sequence: CDR1 MDHEN, CDR2 SYDVKM. CDR3 length: 16 residues. With 4 bases clipped from V and 12 bases from J, the junction kept 18 bases outside the gene matches. For the CDR3, the DNA is TGTGCCAGCAGTTCGGTTTTTCCGGCTAGCGGGAGAAGGGGGTACTTC. Translated, it gives CASSSVFPASGRRGYF.

This rearrangement joins TRBV5-1 to TRBJ2-3; no clear D. From germline, CDR1 is SGHRS and CDR2 YFSETQ. The CDR3 consists of 14 residues. Trimming cost V 4 bases and J 0 bases, with 9 bases left between them. This chain's CDR3 is CASSTVTSTDTQYF. The CDR3 DNA follows: TGCGCCAGCAGCACGGTAACTAGCACAGATACGCAGTATTTT.

This chain joins TRBV27 and TRBJ2-1, with TRBD2 matching 9 bases. The germline CDR1 and CDR2 sequences are MNHEY and SMNVEV (reference sequence). CDR3 length equals 15 residues. Germline trimming cut 6 bases from V and 7 bases from J; bases unmatched to any gene: 10. The CDR3: CASRPLAGVLNEQFF. For the CDR3, the DNA is TGTGCCAGCAGGCCATTAGCGGGAGTTCTAAATGAGCAGTTCTTC.

The rearrangement uses TRBV28 and TRBJ2-5, with 10 bases matching TRBD1. CDR1 is MDHEN and CDR2 is SYDVKM in the germline V gene. The CDR3 consists of 17 residues. Losses at the gene ends were 4 bases for V and 5 bases for J; bases not matched to a gene: 13. CDR3 in DNA: TGTGCCAGCAGTTCACCCGGGCGGACAGGGGGTGCGGAGACCCAGTACTTC. It encodes CASSSPGRTGGAETQYF.

The CDR3 nucleotides are TGTGCCACCAGCAGAGAAACGGGACAGGTCTACGAGCAGTACTTC. This gives the protein CATSRETGQVYEQYF. The rearrangement links TRBV15 to TRBJ2-7, with 8 positions matching TRBD1. CDR1 and CDR2 (germline): LNHNV, YYDKDF (reference sequence). There are 15 residues in the CDR3. Trimming removed 0 bases from V and 3 bases from J; junction bases left unmatched: 4. Full variable domain (missing parts from reference TRBV15 and TRBJ2-7): DAMVIQNPRYQVTQFGKPVTLSCSQTLNHNVMYWYQQKSSQAPKLLFHYYDKDFNNEADTPDNFQSRRPNTSFCFLDIRSPGLGDTAMYLCATSRETGQVYEQYFGPGTRLTVT.

This clone was detected a few times. The chain has TRBV7-6 and TRBJ2-7, with D possibly TRBD1 on 6 matching bases. The CDR3 contains 14 residues. The V gene's germline CDR1 is SGHVS and CDR2 FNYEAQ. The V end was cut by 2 bases, the J end by 1 base, with 9 bases between. DNA of the CDR3: TGTGCCAGCAGCTTATCAGGGGTTTCCTACGAGCAGTACTTC. As protein: CASSLSGVSYEQYF.

The chain is built from TRBV25-1 and TRBJ2-5; 8 nucleotides match TRBD2. V was pared by 6 bases and J by 11 bases, with 5 bases of the junction left unmatched. Germline assignment: CDR1 MGHDK and CDR2 SYGVNS. The CDR3 is 11 amino acids. CDR3 nucleotides: TGTGCCAGCAGCAGGACTAGCTCGCAGTACTTC. Its translation: CASSRTSSQYF.

This clone occurred a few times. V gene TRBV28 combines with J gene TRBJ1-1, with a tentative D call TRBD1 (5 bases). The germline V gene encodes CDR1 MDHEN and CDR2 SYDVKM. The CDR3 totals 18 residues. V gave up 1 base and J gave up 6 bases, with 24 bases separating them. The DNA for the CDR3 is TGTGCCAGCAGTTTATTGGCTTATGGGTTGGGACTTCGGGCTGAAGCTTTCTTT. Translation gives CASSLLAYGLGLRAEAFF.